This T cell receptor (beta chain) appears in the sequencing data of a study of human T cells and chemical hapten exposure. Time point noted: patch test 2, 6 weeks after DPC sensitization. Treatment indicated: therapeutic diphenylcyclopropenone sensitization with weekly scalp DPC. TCRdb re-analysed the RACE reads in MiXCR, keeping a single row per CDR3 protein. The profile shows some 100,000 distinct CDR3 sequences, about 9.3% of them singletons. Sequenced here: whole blood, sampled in connection with sensitization to the hapten diphenylcyclopropenone (DPC). The sequence was collected from a woman aged 40 to 49 with alopecia areata. Some clones in this sample may be carry-over from other donors' samples.

This CDR3 reads CSPGLAEETQYF. Here the CDR3 DNA reads TGCAGCCCCGGGCTAGCGGAAGAGACCCAGTACTTC. The genes are TRBV29-1 and TRBJ2-5, with TRBD2 matching 7 bases. The V gene's germline CDR1 is SQVTM and CDR2 ANQGSEA. The V and J ends lost 8 bases and 3 bases, in that order; junction bases with no gene match: 6. The CDR3 is 12 residues long.